This T cell receptor beta chain was retrieved from a study of shared clonotypes between healthy human individuals. Using immunoSEQ multiplex PCR, the repertoire was profiled, and TCRdb retains in-frame clones only, with some absent. This sample carries 1.5 million to 2.5 million clones, over 85% of them seen once, and the ten largest clones take approximately 1.2%. The naive CD8 subset, CD45RO-negative cells positively selected for CCR7, excluded terminally differentiated effector memory CD45RA+ cells. Germline V gene data show CDR1 as GTSNPN and CDR2 as SVGIG (reference sequence). CDR3 size: 17 residues. Trimming took off 5 bases at V and 0 bases at J, with 20 bases between the two ends.

The TCR was taken from a man in his late teens or twenties in good health. Sequences were obtained from naive CD8+ T cells sorted from blood. This chain links TRBV30 with TRBJ1-5, with no clear D. CDR3 region: CAWSDLNPAYSNQPQHF. In DNA form, the CDR3 reads TGTGCCTGGTCCGACCTCAATCCAGCCTATAGCAATCAGCCCCAGCATTTT. Looking up the rest from reference TRBV30 and TRBJ1-5 gives the full variable domain: SQTIHQWPATLVQPVGSPLSLECTVEGTSNPNLYWYRQAAGRGLQLLFYSVGIGQISSEVPQNLSASRPQDRQFILSSKKLLLSDSGFYLCAWSDLNPAYSNQPQHFGDGTRLSIL.